The rows below give T cell receptor beta chains drawn from one sample of a study of breast tumors, draining lymph nodes, adjacent tissues. A single record per CDR3 protein comes from TCRdb applying MiXCR to the multiplex PCR reads. The sample lists approximately 89,000 distinct CDR3 sequences; roughly 29% were seen once. The specimen was axillary lymph node tissue. These receptors all stem from a female donor with breast cancer. Some clones in this sample may be carry-over from other donors' samples. The CDR3 runs from the conserved cysteine through the conserved F or W. D genes are given only for firm matches. Some rows have no size entry. The others give once, few or many, or a class for an expanded clone.

J gene,clone size,V gene,D gene,CDR3 protein,CDR3 DNA
TRBJ2-3,many,TRBV4-3,.,CASSQENFPDTQYF,TGCGCCAGCAGCCAAGAAAATTTCCCGGATACGCAGTATTTT
TRBJ1-3,many,TRBV6-2/TRBV6-3,.,CASSLITWTTGNTIYF,TGTGCCAGCAGTCTTATCACTTGGACAACCGGAAACACCATATATTTT
TRBJ1-4,.,TRBV7-2,TRBD1,CASSLGDRVQEKLFF,TGTGCCAGCAGCTTAGGGGACAGGGTTCAGGAAAAACTGTTCTTT
TRBJ1-2,many,TRBV30,.,CAWSPRQSSGYTF,TGTGCCTGGAGTCCAAGGCAGAGTTCTGGCTACACCTTC
TRBJ2-6,.,TRBV5-1,.,CARSLGQGGGANVLTF,TGCGCCAGAAGCTTGGGTCAAGGAGGAGGCGCCAACGTCCTGACTTTC
TRBJ1-2,many,TRBV11-3,TRBD1,CASSLGTGHGYTF,TGTGCCAGCAGCCTAGGGACAGGACATGGCTACACCTTC
TRBJ2-5,many,TRBV3-1,TRBD2,CASSQASGRKTQYF,TGTGCCAGCAGCCAAGCTAGCGGGAGGAAGACCCAGTACTTC
TRBJ2-2,.,TRBV11-2,TRBD2,CASRWEGETGELFF,TGTGCCAGCAGGTGGGAGGGTGAGACCGGGGAGCTGTTTTTT
TRBJ1-1,few,TRBV12-3/TRBV12-4,.,CASSFETANTEAFF,TGTGCCAGCAGTTTTGAGACAGCGAACACTGAAGCTTTCTTT
TRBJ2-5,many,TRBV12-3/TRBV12-4,.,CASGFLGGETQYF,TGTGCCAGCGGCTTCCTAGGCGGAGAGACCCAGTACTTC
TRBJ1-4,few,TRBV11-2,TRBD1,CASSRQGPNEKLFF,TGTGCCAGCAGCAGACAGGGCCCTAATGAAAAACTGTTTTTT
TRBJ2-1,many,TRBV11-3,TRBD2,CASSLVGEGPNNEQFF,TGTGCCAGCAGCTTAGTGGGGGAGGGCCCCAACAATGAGCAGTTCTTC
TRBJ1-3,medium-sized,TRBV2,.,CASSASRGANTIYF,TGTGCCAGCAGTGCTTCCAGGGGTGCAAACACCATATATTTT